Below, 17 T cell receptor beta chains from the same sample are listed, as sequenced in a study of sequential checkpoint blockade in melanoma. The repertoire was sequenced with immunoSEQ multiplex PCR; TCRdb's copy has only in-frame clones and lacks some. The sample lists 5,000 to 7,500 clones, under 25% occurring once. Described treatment: randomized to nivolumab then ipilimumab (arm A) or the reverse (arm B). Sequenced material: tumor tissue (inferred from file names), taken from a patient given nivolumab and ipilimumab in sequence. These TCRs come from a human donor with melanoma.

In this sample, this clone turned up a few times. The J gene is TRBJ2-1, the V gene TRBV28, with D possibly being TRBD1 or TRBD2 (6 bases each). The CDR3 extends over 15 amino acids. The germline gives CDR1 MDHEN, CDR2 SYDVKM. Trimming removed 6 bases at V and 8 bases at J, with 20 bases between. The CDR3 loop is CASRGAATGGDEQFF. CDR3 DNA: TGTGCCAGCAGGGGGGCAGCCACCGGCGGGGATGAGCAGTTCTTC.

This clone is termed medium-sized. The chain joins TRBV18 to TRBJ2-2; TRBD1 matches 7 bases. V dropped 4 bases and J dropped 1; count of bases not matched to a gene: 0. The CDR3 has 14 residues. The germline V gene encodes CDR1 KGHSH and CDR2 LQKENI. The CDR3 sequence: CASSRTGNTGELFF. CDR3 nucleotides: TGTGCCAGCTCACGGACAGGGAACACCGGGGAGCTGTTTTTT.

This clone was observed a few times. The CDR3 region has the DNA TGTGCCTCGGGGGGTGGAAGCAATCAGCCCCAGCATTTT. Amino acid sequence: CASGGGSNQPQHF. J is TRBJ1-5 and V is TRBV30, with D maybe TRBD1 (5 bases). With 7 bases removed from V and 1 base from J, the gap between germline ends came to 11 bases. Per the germline V gene, CDR1 is GTSNPN and CDR2 is SVGIG (reference sequence). This CDR3 has 13 residues.

This clone has ten or more counts. The chain uses TRBV11-3 and TRBJ2-3; 13 bases match TRBD2. J gave up 6 bases and V 5 bases, and 8 bases lay outside the gene matches. The germline V gene has CDR1 SGHNT and CDR2 YENEEA. CDR3 length: 16 residues. CDR3 bases: TGTGCCAGCAGCCGGACTAGCGGGAGTTTAACGGATACGCAGTATTTT. It is translated as CASSRTSGSLTDTQYF. Looking up the rest from reference TRBV11-3 and TRBJ2-3 gives the full variable domain: EAGVVQSPRYKIIEKKQPVAFWCNPISGHNTLYWYLQNLGQGPELLIRYENEEAVDDSQLPKDRFSAERLKGVDSTLKIQPAELGDSAVYLCASSRTSGSLTDTQYFGPGTRLTVL.

This chain uses TRBV11-3 with TRBJ2-3; TRBD2 matches at 8 bases. Looked up from germline, CDR1 is SGHNT and CDR2 is YENEEA. This CDR3 has 16 residues. Losses at the gene ends were 3 bases for V and 7 bases for J; bases not matched to a gene: 12. The CDR3 DNA reads TGTGCCAGCAGCTTCAGCGTAGCGGGAACAATATATACGCAGTATTTT. It yields the protein CASSFSVAGTIYTQYF.

A few counts support this clone. The chain combines TRBV30 with TRBJ2-7; 8 bases align to TRBD2. Trimming took 2 bases from V and 3 from J; bases not matched to a gene: 9. In germline, CDR1 is GTSNPN, CDR2 SVGIG (reference sequence). CDR3 length: 15 residues. DNA of the CDR3: TGTGCCTGGAGTAGGGGTAGCGGGGCATACTACGAGCAGTACTTC. This codes for CAWSRGSGAYYEQYF.

The genes are TRBV9 and TRBJ1-1; TRBD1 agrees at 8 bases. The ends lost 5 bases at V and 7 bases at J; junction bases unmatched: 13. This CDR3 contains 15 residues. Germline CDR1 is SGDLS and CDR2 is YYNGEE. CDR3 residues: CASRARGATGDEAFF. CDR3 in DNA: TGTGCCAGCAGGGCCCGGGGGGCGACAGGGGATGAAGCTTTCTTT.

This clone occurred many times. The gene calls are TRBV11-3 and TRBJ2-5, with D uncertain. There are 15 residues in the CDR3. Trimming removed 5 bases at V and 3 bases at J, with 16 bases between. CDR1 SGHNT and CDR2 YENEEA come from the germline V gene. The CDR3 protein is CASSRSTGQKETQYF. CDR3 in DNA: TGTGCCAGCAGCCGTTCTACGGGCCAAAAAGAGACCCAGTACTTC.

This clone appeared many times. The chain joins TRBV9 to TRBJ2-2; 12 nucleotides line up with TRBD2. Per germline, CDR1 SGDLS and CDR2 YYNGEE. The CDR3 is made up of 16 amino acids. The ends lost 4 bases at V and 5 bases at J; junction bases unmatched: 6. The CDR3 DNA follows: TGTGCCAGCAGCCTGACTAGCGGGAGAGATACCGGGGAGCTGTTTTTT. Residues: CASSLTSGRDTGELFF.

The genes are TRBV19 and TRBJ1-5; D unclear. CDR1 is LNHDA, CDR2 SQIVND, per germline (reference sequence). The CDR3 covers 13 residues. The V end lost 6 bases, the J end lost 7 bases, and 13 bases lay between the germline ends. The CDR3 region is CASSPRVLQPQHF. In DNA form, the CDR3 reads TGTGCCAGTAGCCCGAGGGTTCTACAGCCCCAGCATTTT. The full variable domain, rest sourced from reference TRBV19 and TRBJ1-5, is DGGITQSPKYLFRKEGQNVTLSCEQNLNHDAMYWYRQDPGQGLRLIYYSQIVNDFQKGDIAEGYSVSREKKESFPLTVTSAQKNPTAFYLCASSPRVLQPQHFGDGTRLSIL.

This clone was found a few times. The CDR3 region is CASSFLPGQGAYEQYF. In DNA form, the CDR3 reads TGTGCCAGCAGCTTTCTCCCGGGACAGGGGGCCTACGAGCAGTACTTC. The chain couples TRBV11-3 to TRBJ2-7, with TRBD1 matching over 11 bases. The CDR3 length is 16 residues. Germline V gives CDR1 SGHNT, CDR2 YENEEA. Trimming removed 3 bases from V and 2 bases from J; junction bases left unmatched: 6.

This clone has ten or more counts. This chain links TRBV7-6 with TRBJ2-1; 10 positions agree with TRBD2. From germline, CDR1 is SGHVS and CDR2 FNYEAQ. CDR3 length: 19 amino acids. V was pared by 5 bases and J by 8 bases, with 21 bases of the junction left unmatched. Here the CDR3 DNA reads TGTGCCAGCAGCCAACGACAGGGGAAAGCGGGAGGGCCGGGCGATGAGCAGTTCTTC. Its protein product is CASSQRQGKAGGPGDEQFF.

The chain joins TRBV6-7 to TRBJ2-5, with D maybe TRBD1 (5 bases). TRBV6-7 is treated as an ORF (open reading frame) with a function not yet certain. V lost 7 bases and J 7 bases, leaving 10 bases between the germline ends. The CDR3 length is 11 residues. The CDR3 DNA sequence: TGTGCCAGCACAGGGTTAGGGACCCAGTACTTC. Protein product: CASTGLGTQYF.

The sample holds a few counts of this clone. V is TRBV9 and J is TRBJ2-2; 10 bases are a match to TRBD1. Germline loops: CDR1 SGDLS, CDR2 YYNGEE. V lost 2 bases to trimming and J lost 5 bases; unmatched junction nucleotides: 3. The CDR3 consists of 15 residues. The CDR3 DNA is TGTGCCAGCAGCGTTCGGGGACAGGGGACCGGGGAGCTGTTTTTT. This gives the protein CASSVRGQGTGELFF.

This chain joins TRBV11-3 and TRBJ2-7, with 11 bases aligning to TRBD2. J lost 6 bases, V lost 2 bases, and 3 bases had no gene match. Germline V lookup: CDR1 SGHNT, CDR2 YENEEA. This CDR3 is built from 14 residues. The DNA for the CDR3 is TGTGCCAGCAGCTTACGGGGACTAGCGGCCGAGCAGTACTTC. Translation: CASSLRGLAAEQYF.

This chain links TRBV19 with TRBJ2-1; 10 bases map to TRBD2. This CDR3 comprises 15 residues. The junction had 9 bases not matched to a gene; V was cut back by 9 bases and J by 4 bases. The germline CDR1 and CDR2 sequences are LNHDA and SQIVND (reference sequence). CDR3 residues: CASSFLAGGYNEQFF. The CDR3 DNA is TGTGCCAGCTCCTTCTTAGCGGGAGGATACAATGAGCAGTTCTTC.

By frequency in the sample, this clone is medium-sized (0.01 to 0.1%). The chain joins TRBV30 to TRBJ2-7; TRBD1 aligns across 7 bases. From germline, CDR1 is GTSNPN and CDR2 SVGIG (reference sequence). CDR3 size: 14 residues. V was clipped by 0 bases and J by 6 bases; unmatched bases: 8. The CDR3 is CAWSVSGGTGEQYF. CDR3 bases: TGTGCCTGGAGTGTATCAGGGGGTACGGGCGAGCAGTACTTC.